In its sample, the clone carrying this T cell receptor beta chain was seen a few times. Its target is unknown. Then a second PCR, running roughly 7 to 12 cycles, was carried out with a sample-barcoded 5' primer and a J-beta primer mix. TCRdb called the 5' RACE reads again in MiXCR, with one record for every CDR3 protein. The sample contains about 640,000 distinct CDR3 sequences, 45% to 65% of which appear only once. The entry originates in a study of blood T cells in healthy people across ages. Study-wide results and caveats: PBMCs went unsorted, and a conclusive naive versus antigen-experienced comparison was therefore prevented.

Germline CDR1 reads SEHNR; CDR2 reads FQNEAQ (reference sequence). V lost 1 base to trimming and J lost 5 bases, with 8 bases between them. There are 13 residues in the CDR3. The chain employs TRBV7-9 and TRBJ2-5; D unclear. This receptor was identified in a man aged 60 to 69 in good health. The sequenced material came from blood. The CDR3 coding sequence is TGTGCCAGCAGCTTAGGGCCCAGGGAGACCCAGTACTTC. Protein: CASSLGPRETQYF. Full variable domain (rest looked up from reference TRBV7-9 and TRBJ2-5): DTGVSQNPRHKITKRGQNVTFRCDPISEHNRLYWYRQTLGQGPEFLTYFQNEAQLEKSRLLSDRFSAERPKGSFSTLEIQRTEQGDSAMYLCASSLGPRETQYFGPGTRLLVL.